This T cell receptor beta chain was sequenced during a study of spatial heterogeneity in lung cancer. Documented time point: sample taken at primary tumor resection. The library protocol tagged each TCR cDNA with a unique molecular identifier. TCRdb ran MiXCR on the 5' RACE reads and lists one entry per CDR3 protein. The data contain tens of thousands of distinct CDR3 sequences, about 13% of them seen just once; the ten biggest clones take up 50% to 65%. Trimming at V came to 4 bases and at J to 0 bases, leaving 4 bases not matched to a gene. The CDR3 runs to 15 residues. Per germline, CDR1 SEHNR and CDR2 FQNEAQ (reference sequence).

Sequences were derived from PBMCs, sampled at surgery. V usage is TRBV7-9 and J usage is TRBJ2-7; 9 nucleotides agree with TRBD1. The sequence came from a male donor with early-stage non-small cell lung cancer. CDR3 nucleotide sequence: TGTGCCAGCAGCTGGGACAGGGTTAGCTCCTACGAGCAGTACTTC. It encodes CASSWDRVSSYEQYF.